This T cell receptor beta chain was sequenced for a study of T cell responses to AZD1222 COVID-19 vaccine. Sequencing was performed with immunoSEQ multiplex PCR; in TCRdb, only in-frame clones are kept and a portion is missing. The sample carries about 82,000 clones, over 75% recorded once. The sample was peripheral blood, taken 28 days after the second AZD1222 dose. The source is an adult who received the AZD1222 COVID-19 vaccine.

CDR3 DNA: TGCGCCAGCAGCTTAGGACAGGGCGGTGGTGCAGATACGCAGTATTTT. Translating gives CASSLGQGGGADTQYF. The chain is built from TRBV5-1 and TRBJ2-3; TRBD1 matches 8 bases. The CDR3 totals 16 residues. J was trimmed by 4 bases and V by 2 bases; bases with no gene match: 9. CDR1 and CDR2 from the germline V gene are SGHRS and YFSETQ.